The rows below give T cell receptor beta chains drawn from one sample of a study of Ad26.COV2.S vaccination and SARS-CoV-2 variants. The table came from immunoSEQ multiplex PCR; TCRdb's copy has only in-frame clones and leaves some out. The table records a few hundred thousand clones, roughly 90% of them present only once. The specimen was peripheral blood, collected in a trial of Ad26.COV2.S vaccine versus placebo. The receptors originated from a person between 18 and 65 years old who received the Ad26.COV2.S COVID-19 vaccine or a placebo. Each CDR3 is given with its conserved first and last residue. The D gene is left open where the match is weak. The listing skips clone size in some rows; elsewhere it reads once, few, many or a size class.

d_gene	j_gene	v_gene	abundance	CDR3nt	CDR3aa
-	TRBJ1-4	TRBV30	-	TGTGCCTGGAGTGTACAGGGCGTGGAAAAACTGTTTTTT	CAWSVQGVEKLFF
-	TRBJ2-2	TRBV30	once	TGTGCCTGGACTCGGAACACCGGGGAGCTGTTTTTT	CAWTRNTGELFF
TRBD1	TRBJ1-2	TRBV7-2	-	TGTGCCAGCAGTCGGGACAGGACCTATGGCTACACCTTC	CASSRDRTYGYTF
-	TRBJ1-4	TRBV30	-	TGTGCCGGATCCTTCAAACTGGGAGAAAAACTGTTTTTT	CAGSFKLGEKLFF
TRBD1	TRBJ1-2	TRBV5-1	-	TGCGCCAGCAGCCCACAGGGGGCGCGAAACTATGGCTACACCTTC	CASSPQGARNYGYTF
-	TRBJ2-2	TRBV5-4	-	TGTGCCAGCAGCTTGAAGTTAGGGGATACCGGGGAGCTGTTTTTT	CASSLKLGDTGELFF
TRBD1	TRBJ1-4	TRBV5-5	-	TGTGCCAGCAGCTTGGTCGTCGGGACAGCCCAACAAGTTGGAAAACTGTTTTTT	CASSLVVGTAQQVGKLFF
-	TRBJ1-3	TRBV9	-	TGTGCCAGCAGTAAAAGTCCCCGACAGCTAAGAAACACCATATATTTT	CASSKSPRQLRNTIYF
-	TRBJ2-7	TRBV18	-	TGTGCCAGCTCCCCCTATCCAGGGGCCGCAAAAAGAGTATACGAGCAGTACTTC	CASSPYPGAAKRVYEQYF
-	TRBJ1-1	TRBV27	once	TGTGCCAGCAGTTTGTCCAGGGGCGGCACTGAAGCTTTCTTT	CASSLSRGGTEAFF
-	TRBJ1-6	TRBV11-2	few	TGTGCCAGCAGCTTAGTCGGGCAGGGGAGTTCACCCCTCCACTTT	CASSLVGQGSSPLHF
-	TRBJ1-2	TRBV27	-	TGTGCCAGCAGTTCAGGACAGAATGGCTACACCTTC	CASSSGQNGYTF
-	TRBJ1-1	TRBV11-2	-	TGTGCCAGCAGCGCTCCTAGGGGAGGGGGCACTGAAGCTTTCTTT	CASSAPRGGGTEAFF
-	TRBJ2-3	TRBV3-1/TRBV3-2	-	TGTGCCAGCAGCCATGTCGCGGGCACCCACGGCACAGATACGCAGTATTTT	CASSHVAGTHGTDTQYF
-	TRBJ2-6	TRBV7-9	-	TGTGCCAGCAGCTTAATGGCGATGATCTCTGGGGCCAACGTCCTGACTTTC	CASSLMAMISGANVLTF
-	TRBJ1-6	TRBV11-2	-	TGTGCCAGCAGCTCCGTGGACTCGAGCTCCTATAATTCACCCCTCCACTTT	CASSSVDSSSYNSPLHF
-	TRBJ1-2	TRBV7-2	-	TGTGCCAGCAGTCCAGCGGGGGCAGGGATCGGCTATGGCTACACCTTC	CASSPAGAGIGYGYTF
-	TRBJ1-2	TRBV7-2	-	TGTGCCAGCAGCTTGGAGGGGATTTCCTATGGCTACACCTTC	CASSLEGISYGYTF
TRBD1	TRBJ2-5	TRBV11-2	-	TGTGCCAGCAGCCAAGGGACAGTGGCCCGCCAAGAGACCCAGTACTTC	CASSQGTVARQETQYF
-	TRBJ2-2	TRBV4-1	-	TGCGCCAGCAGCCAAGCGGGGGCCGGGGAGCTGTTTTTT	CASSQAGAGELFF
-	TRBJ1-6	TRBV3-1/TRBV3-2	-	TGTGCCAGCAGCCAAGGGGAGGGCTCCTATAATTCACCCCTCCACTTT	CASSQGEGSYNSPLHF
-	TRBJ2-7	TRBV4-3	few	TGCGCCAGCAGCCTGAACTCGGGCAGGGGTGTCGACGAGCAGTACTTC	CASSLNSGRGVDEQYF
-	TRBJ1-4	TRBV25-1	-	TGTGCCAGCAGTGACCCCGGGGGCGGGGAAAAACTGTTTTTT	CASSDPGGGEKLFF
-	TRBJ1-1	TRBV4-2	-	TGTGCCAGCAGCCAAGATCTGGGCAGCTGGGGGGACACTGAAGCTTTCTTT	CASSQDLGSWGDTEAFF
-	TRBJ2-5	TRBV7-2	-	TGTGCCAGCAGCTCGAGTGAGACCCAGTACTTC	CASSSSETQYF
-	TRBJ2-3	TRBV7-2	-	TGTGCCAGCCTCCCCCGGGCTACCTCCGATGCCAGTACGCAGTATTTT	CASLPRATSDASTQYF
-	TRBJ2-6	TRBV4-3	-	TGCGCCAGCAGCCAAGATGCCGGCTCTGGGGCCAACGTCCTGACTTTC	CASSQDAGSGANVLTF
TRBD1	TRBJ2-2	TRBV24-1	-	TGTGCCACCAGTGACCGTGGGGGGACAGGGATCGCCGGGGAGCTGTTTTTT	CATSDRGGTGIAGELFF
-	TRBJ2-7	TRBV5-8	once	TGTGCCAGCAGCTTGGCCAGCCATTCTGCCTACGAGCAGTACTTC	CASSLASHSAYEQYF
TRBD2	TRBJ2-3	TRBV7-2	-	TGTGCCAGCAGCTGGTCTAGCGGGGGGGCGGCGCAGTATTTT	CASSWSSGGAAQYF
TRBD1	TRBJ2-7	TRBV30	-	TGTGCCTGGGGGACAGGAGCCTACGAGCAGTACTTC	CAWGTGAYEQYF
-	TRBJ2-7	TRBV9	-	TGTGCCAGCGCGGCCCGGGCAGGGAAGGCCTACGAGCAGTACTTC	CASAARAGKAYEQYF
-	TRBJ2-5	TRBV4-1	-	TGCGCCAGCAGCCCCAAAAGGGGGGAGGAAGGACTGAGAGAGACCCAGTACTTC	CASSPKRGEEGLRETQYF
TRBD2	TRBJ2-7	TRBV28	-	TGTGCCAGCAGTTTTGGCCGGGGGGGGCAGTACGAGCAGTACTTC	CASSFGRGGQYEQYF
TRBD2	TRBJ2-3	TRBV24-1	-	TGTGCCACCAGTGCGAGCGGGGCGGCGCCGGCAGATACGCAGTATTTT	CATSASGAAPADTQYF
-	TRBJ2-7	TRBV4-3	-	TGCGCCAGCAGCCAAGAACCCTGGGGGACCTACGAGCAGTACTTC	CASSQEPWGTYEQYF
TRBD2	TRBJ2-2	TRBV27	-	TGTGCCAGCAGGCTAGCGGGGTTCACCGGGGAGCTGTTTTTT	CASRLAGFTGELFF
TRBD1	TRBJ2-7	TRBV5-3	-	TGTGCCAGAAGCTCTCGGGACAGGGGGCTCGAGCAGTACTTC	CARSSRDRGLEQYF
TRBD2	TRBJ2-1	TRBV30	-	TGTGCCTGGAGTGGAGGGCTAGCGGGGGAAAATGAGCAGTTCTTC	CAWSGGLAGENEQFF
TRBD1	TRBJ1-5	TRBV9	-	TGTGCCAGCAGCTTAGGGACAGGGGGCGGTCAGCCCCAGCATTTT	CASSLGTGGGQPQHF
-	TRBJ1-3	TRBV3-1/TRBV3-2	-	TGTGCCAGCAGCCAAGACCGGGGCCCTGGAAACACCATATATTTT	CASSQDRGPGNTIYF
-	TRBJ2-1	TRBV2	-	TGTGCCAGCAGTGAGCATGACATAAATGAGCAGTTCTTC	CASSEHDINEQFF
-	TRBJ2-2	TRBV30	-	TGTGCCTGGAGTGCCCCGAACACCGGGGAGCTGTTTTTT	CAWSAPNTGELFF
-	TRBJ2-5	TRBV14	once	TGTGCCAGCAGCCAAGCTTCCCTAGAGACCCAGTACTTC	CASSQASLETQYF
-	TRBJ1-6	TRBV28	-	TGTGCCAGCATCGCGGGGAGAGATTCACCCCTCCACTTT	CASIAGRDSPLHF